Each of the 18 T cell receptor beta chains below was sequenced from the same sample in a study of CD8 T cells in ankylosing spondylitis. Each CDR3 protein is one row after TCRdb ran MiXCR on the 5' RACE reads. Of approximately 220,000 distinct CDR3 sequences listed, more than 9% are singletons. Sequences were obtained from blood, either unsorted or a sorted T cell fraction (not recorded which). These TCRs come from a male donor with ankylosing spondylitis or in good health (not recorded which).

This clonotype was counted many times. The chain couples TRBV3-1 to TRBJ2-5, with 8 bases fitting TRBD2. The germline gives CDR1 LGHDT, CDR2 YNNKEL (reference sequence). V lost 4 bases, J lost 7 bases, and 11 bases stayed unmatched. The CDR3 is 15 amino acids. DNA for the CDR3: TGTGCCAGCAGCCCAGCGGGGGTTAAACTAGGGACCCAGTACTTC. This encodes CASSPAGVKLGTQYF.

This clonotype appeared many times. This rearrangement joins TRBV7-3 to TRBJ2-2, with unresolved D. V lost 3 bases to trimming and J lost 4 bases, with 6 bases between them. CDR1 SGHTA and CDR2 FQGTGA come from the germline V gene. CDR3 length: 13 amino acids. CDR3 nucleotide sequence: TGTGCCAGCAGCTTTGAGAGCACCGGGGAGCTGTTTTTT. Its protein is CASSFESTGELFF.

J is TRBJ1-4 and V is TRBV12-3 or TRBV12-4, with unresolved D. V dropped 6 bases and J dropped 6 bases, with 14 bases sitting between them. The CDR3 loop spans 14 amino acids. The DNA of the CDR3 is TGTGCCAGCAGCTCCCGTTTTCGAGATGAAAAACTGTTTTTT. Amino acid sequence: CASSSRFRDEKLFF.

This clonotype showed up many times. The genes are TRBV28 and TRBJ2-7; TRBD1 agrees at 9 bases. The ends lost 6 bases at V and 3 bases at J; junction bases unmatched: 15. Germline V CDR1 and CDR2: MDHEN, SYDVKM. The CDR3 contains 17 residues. The CDR3 is CASRGTGWTDRDYEQYF. DNA of the CDR3: TGTGCCAGCAGGGGGACAGGGTGGACTGACCGAGACTACGAGCAGTACTTC.

This clonotype was found many times. The chain joins TRBV27 to TRBJ2-5; TRBD2 aligns across 8 bases. CDR1 and CDR2 (germline): MNHEY, SMNVEV (reference sequence). This CDR3 is built from 15 residues. V gave up 2 bases and J gave up 7 bases; unmatched junction bases: 9. CDR3 sequence reads: CASSLSGGNYGTQYF. The CDR3 nucleotides read TGTGCCAGCAGTTTAAGCGGGGGCAATTATGGGACCCAGTACTTC.

This rearrangement joins TRBV3-1 to TRBJ2-3; 8 bases are shared with TRBD2. The V gene end was trimmed by 7 bases and the J gene end by 2 bases; junction bases not matched to a gene: 5. The germline CDR1 and CDR2 sequences are LGHDT and YNNKEL (reference sequence). The CDR3 has 14 amino acids. CDR3 sequence: CASIGAGVTDTQYF. CDR3 DNA sequence: TGTGCCAGCATAGGAGCGGGGGTCACAGATACGCAGTATTTT.

Only a few counts were recorded for this clonotype. A junction end diverges from the germline sequence, so it may reflect a read error. The rearrangement links TRBV5-1 to TRBJ1-2; D is uncertain. CDR3 length equals 11 residues. In germline, CDR1 is SGHRS, CDR2 YFSETQ. The DNA for the CDR3 is TGCGCCAGCAGCTTGGATGGTGGCGACACCTTC. Translating gives CASSLDGGDTF.

This clonotype was counted at least ten times. This chain joins TRBV11-1 and TRBJ1-6; 7 bases line up with TRBD1. The V gene's germline CDR1 is SGHAT and CDR2 FQDESV (reference sequence). Trimming at V came to 1 base and at J to 7 bases, leaving 13 bases not matched to a gene. This CDR3 contains 18 residues. CDR3 bases: TGTGCCAGCAGCTTAGATTTAGGGGAAGGGGGCCAAAATTCACCCCTCCACTTT. The encoded protein is CASSLDLGEGGQNSPLHF.

This clonotype was counted ten times or more. The chain couples TRBV11-2 to TRBJ2-3; possibly TRBD1 for D (6 bases). The CDR3 length is 13 residues. Germline CDR1 and CDR2: SGHAT and FQNNGV. V lost 5 bases to trimming and J lost 3 bases, with 9 bases between them. The CDR3, as DNA: TGTGCCAGCAGCCCAGGGGTTACAGATACGCAGTATTTT. Encoded protein: CASSPGVTDTQYF.

The sample holds a few counts of this clonotype. This sequence joins TRBV12-3 or TRBV12-4 and TRBJ2-2, with 9 bases lining up with TRBD2. Unmatched junction bases numbered 10, after V lost 2 bases and J lost 3 bases. The CDR3 totals 18 residues. CDR3 sequence reads: CASSLLWGGGADTGELFF. The CDR3 coding sequence is TGTGCCAGCAGTTTACTCTGGGGCGGGGGGGCGGACACCGGGGAGCTGTTTTTT.

This clonotype was seen at least ten times. V gene TRBV5-1 combines with J gene TRBJ1-5; unclear D gene. V was trimmed by 0 bases and J by 4 bases, leaving 8 bases between them. Per the germline V gene, CDR1 is SGHRS and CDR2 is YFSETQ. The CDR3 covers 14 residues. CDR3 nucleotide sequence: TGCGCCAGCAGCTTGGATGGAGATAATCAGCCCCAGCATTTT. Translation gives CASSLDGDNQPQHF. Using reference TRBV5-1 and TRBJ1-5 for the parts outside the CDR3, the full variable domain is KAGVTQTPRYLIKTRGQQVTLSCSPISGHRSVSWYQQTPGQGLQFLFEYFSETQRNKGNFPGRFSGRQFSNSRSEMNVSTLELGDSALYLCASSLDGDNQPQHFGDGTRLSIL.

The table lists this clonotype with many counts. The gene calls are TRBV29-1 and TRBJ2-1; D may correspond to TRBD1 or TRBD2 (6 bases each). The CDR3 is 15 residues long. CDR1 is SQVTM and CDR2 is ANQGSEA in the germline V gene. The V end was cut by 5 bases, the J end by 3 bases, with 17 bases between. The CDR3 sequence is CSVLLGGRDYNEQFF. CDR3 nucleotide sequence: TGCAGCGTTCTTCTGGGGGGCCGGGACTACAATGAGCAGTTCTTC.

This clonotype was seen at least ten times. The V call is TRBV5-1, the J call TRBJ1-1, with D perhaps TRBD1 (6 bases). CDR3 length equals 14 residues. Per the germline V gene, CDR1 is SGHRS and CDR2 is YFSETQ. Trimming cost V 4 bases and J 8 bases, with 18 bases left between them. For the CDR3, the DNA is TGCGCCAGCAGCCCAGGGACAACACGAGGGGAAGCTTTCTTT. As protein: CASSPGTTRGEAFF.

This clonotype was picked up many times. This CDR3 reads CASGGTGTDTQYF. DNA for the CDR3: TGTGCCAGCGGTGGGACAGGCACAGATACGCAGTATTTT. The V and J genes are TRBV12-3 or TRBV12-4 and TRBJ2-3, with 7 bases lining up with TRBD1. Losses at the gene ends were 8 bases for V and 1 base for J; bases not matched to a gene: 3. This CDR3 comprises 13 residues.

This clonotype came up many times. DNA of the CDR3: TGCAGTGCTAGAGATGAGGGAGCGGCCTACACCGGGGAGCTGTTTTTT. As protein: CSARDEGAAYTGELFF. V and J are TRBV20-1 and TRBJ2-2; a possible D gene is TRBD2 (5 bases). The CDR3 is 16 amino acids. The germline V and J ends were trimmed by 0 bases and 3 bases, with 14 bases remaining between them. Germline assignment: CDR1 DFQATT and CDR2 SNEGSKA (reference sequence).

This clonotype turned up a few times. V gene TRBV29-1 combines with J gene TRBJ2-3; TRBD1 matches at 10 bases. V lost 7 bases to trimming and J lost 11 bases; unmatched junction nucleotides: 18. CDR1 is SQVTM, CDR2 ANQGSEA, per germline. This CDR3 contains 15 residues. The CDR3 loop reads CSANRPGTGEVWQYF. The CDR3, as DNA: TGCAGCGCGAATCGGCCGGGGACAGGGGAAGTTTGGCAGTATTTT.

This clonotype has a handful of counts. This rearrangement joins TRBV5-1 to TRBJ2-4; D assignment may be TRBD1 or TRBD2 (5 bases each). Deletions cut 6 bases from V and 11 bases from J, with 21 bases between. CDR1 is SGHRS and CDR2 is YFSETQ in the germline V gene. The CDR3 spans 14 residues. CDR3 in amino acids: CASTSGDPPGLQYF. CDR3 nucleotides: TGCGCCAGCACCTCTGGGGACCCACCGGGGCTTCAGTACTTC.

This clonotype was counted many times. The chain has TRBV6-1 and TRBJ1-1; 7 bases are a match to TRBD1. Per the germline V gene, CDR1 is MNHNS and CDR2 is SASEGT. The CDR3 is made up of 15 amino acids. V trimming: 6 bases; J trimming: 5 bases; junction bases outside the gene matches: 12. CDR3 region: CASRRSTGNKTEAFF. CDR3 nucleotides: TGTGCCAGCAGACGATCGACAGGGAACAAGACTGAAGCTTTCTTT.